This T cell receptor (beta chain) came from a study of memory CD4+ T cells and cytomegalovirus serostatus. Overall study findings and caveats: 67 of 164 known CMV-associated TCRbeta sequences appeared in CD4+ memory. Suggested: most of the CMV-linked TCR signature lies in CD4+ memory cells.

The sort gate was single viable CD3+CD4+CD8-CD45RO+ cells for memory CD4+ T cells. Donors' CMV status reflects serum IgG against pp150, pp28, p38, p52. Trimming pared 5 bases from V and 6 bases from J, leaving 19 bases between. CDR3 length: 15 residues. Germline CDR1 SGHAT, CDR2 FQNNGV. The authors' processing: Out-of-frame sequences were removed, leaving around 2,000,000 distinct TCRbeta sequences. Assay: immunoSEQ multiplex PCR; the TCRdb copy retains only in-frame clones and omits some. Clone size and the V and J calls come from that table; the DNA yielded D and trimming. The sample lists tens of thousands of clones; around 79% were seen once. Comments on this clone: Its matching antigen is unknown.

The source is an adult in good health and CMV-seronegative. V and J are TRBV11-2 and TRBJ1-2; a weak D match, TRBD1 (6 bases). Sequencing was performed on memory CD4+ T cells from blood. CDR3 sequence reads: CASSTLQGPGDGYTF. The CDR3 region has the DNA TGTGCCAGCAGCACTTTACAGGGCCCGGGTGATGGCTACACCTTC. The full variable domain, completed using reference TRBV11-2 and TRBJ1-2, is EAGVAQSPRYKIIEKRQSVAFWCNPISGHATLYWYQQILGQGPKLLIQFQNNGVVDDSQLPKDRFSAERLKGVDSTLKIQPAKLEDSAVYLCASSTLQGPGDGYTFGSGTRLTVV.